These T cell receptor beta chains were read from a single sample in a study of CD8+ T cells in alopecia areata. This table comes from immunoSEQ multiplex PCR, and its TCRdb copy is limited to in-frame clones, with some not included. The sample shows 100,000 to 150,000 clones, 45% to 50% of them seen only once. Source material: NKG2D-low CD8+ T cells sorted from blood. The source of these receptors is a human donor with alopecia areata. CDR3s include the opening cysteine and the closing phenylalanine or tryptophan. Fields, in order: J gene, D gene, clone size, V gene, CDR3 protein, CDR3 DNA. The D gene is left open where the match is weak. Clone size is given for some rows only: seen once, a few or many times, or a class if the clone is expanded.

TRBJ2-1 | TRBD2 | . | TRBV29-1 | CSVEEGSGSSYNEQFF | TGCAGCGTTGAAGAGGGTAGCGGGAGCTCCTACAATGAGCAGTTCTTC
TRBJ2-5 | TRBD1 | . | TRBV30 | CAWTNEGAIQETQYF | TGTGCCTGGACGAACGAGGGGGCCATCCAAGAGACCCAGTACTTC
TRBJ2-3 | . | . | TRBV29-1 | CSVEVRRDLWTSTDTQYF | TGCAGCGTTGAAGTAAGACGGGACCTATGGACTAGCACAGATACGCAGTATTTT
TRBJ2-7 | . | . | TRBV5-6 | CASSTGTGAYEQYF | TGTGCCAGCAGCACCGGGACTGGTGCCTACGAGCAGTACTTC
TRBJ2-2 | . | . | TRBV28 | CASSYRHTGELFF | TGTGCCAGCAGCTACCGTCACACCGGGGAGCTGTTTTTT
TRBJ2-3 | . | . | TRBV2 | CARTPDTQYF | TGTGCCAGAACCCCAGATACGCAGTATTTT
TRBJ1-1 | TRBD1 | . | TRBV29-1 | CSTILQGTTEAFF | TGCAGCACGATCTTACAGGGGACCACTGAAGCTTTCTTT
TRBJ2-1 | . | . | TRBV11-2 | CASSRGENEQFF | TGTGCCAGCAGTCGCGGGGAGAATGAGCAGTTCTTC
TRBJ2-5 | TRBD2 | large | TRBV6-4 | CASSDGAGGQETQYF | TGTGCCAGCAGTGACGGAGCGGGAGGCCAAGAGACCCAGTACTTC
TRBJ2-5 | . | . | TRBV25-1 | CASSDPGGAETQYF | TGTGCCAGCAGTGATCCTGGGGGGGCTGAGACCCAGTACTTC
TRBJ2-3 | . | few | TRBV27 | CASSTPSSDTQYF | TGTGCCAGCAGTACTCCGTCCTCAGATACGCAGTATTTT